The present T cell receptor (beta chain) was sequenced within a study of T cell responses to AZD1222 COVID-19 vaccine. General study results and limits: Without day 14 samples, only post-peak T cell repertoires were studied.

Comment on this clone: Its antigen is unknown.

Assay: immunoSEQ multiplex PCR; the TCRdb copy retains only in-frame clones and omits some. The data hold 55,000 to 65,000 clones, with around 85% observed a single time. Germline CDR1 and CDR2: SNHLY and FYNNEI. J lost 4 bases, V lost 7 bases, and 5 bases had no gene match. CDR3 size: 14 residues. The sequencing here drew on peripheral blood, taken on day 0 of AZD1222 vaccination. This sequence originates from an adult in good health. The J gene is TRBJ1-2, the V gene TRBV2, with TRBD1 matching 11 bases. CDR3 nucleotide sequence: TGTGCCAGCATTTGGGACAGGGGGGGCTATGGCTACACCTTC. Amino acid sequence: CASIWDRGGYGYTF.